This T cell receptor beta chain was sequenced during a study of cytomegalovirus exposure and HLA in healthy donors. For the study at large: Counted in an early data release were approximately 85 million unique TCRs from HLA-typed donors. Study outcomes and limitations: A later analysis linked some 18,000 TCR beta sequences to HLA alleles at 0.05 false discovery rate. Upon later analysis, HLA-associated TCR beta chains proved more clonally expanded than other, equally common chains.

Details on this clone: As yet, its antigen is unknown.

The germline CDR1 and CDR2 sequences are GTSNPN and SVGIG (reference sequence). V was clipped by 2 bases and J by 0 bases, with 20 bases between them. This CDR3 has 18 amino acids. In the PCR, 60 Vbeta and 13 Jbeta primers were used. TCRdb keeps only in-frame clones here, not all; method: immunoSEQ multiplex PCR. The table shows approximately 100,000 clones, with 70% to 80% occurring only once. The specimen sequenced was PBMCs. The V and J genes are TRBV30 and TRBJ1-3; no definite D call. The source is a female donor in good health and CMV-seropositive. CDR3 in DNA: TGTGCCTGGAGTAGAAACCCCCTAGCCCCTCGCTCTGGAAACACCATATATTTT. Protein sequence: CAWSRNPLAPRSGNTIYF.